The 13 T cell receptor beta chains in this list originate from one sample, sequenced in a study of T-cell memory formation after mild COVID-19. TCRdb itself ran the 5' RACE reads through MiXCR, one entry per CDR3 protein. Here the sample spans about 500,000 distinct CDR3 sequences, around 21% being singletons. The sample was PBMCs or a T cell subset sorted from them (not recorded which). These receptor sequences come from an adult woman who had mild COVID-19 (a few samples of this study predate the infection). Cell type and time point are not known.

The chain combines TRBV9 with TRBJ2-1; D unclear. Germline lookup yields CDR1 SGDLS and CDR2 YYNGEE. The CDR3 is 15 amino acids. The V end was cut by 0 bases, the J end by 6 bases, with 13 bases between. CDR3 residues: CASSVGSMKGNEQFF. The CDR3 nucleotides are TGTGCCAGCAGCGTAGGGTCCATGAAGGGCAATGAGCAGTTCTTC. Combining the CDR3 with reference TRBV9 and TRBJ2-1 gives the whole variable domain DSGVTQTPKHLITATGQRVTLRCSPRSGDLSVYWYQQSLDQGLQFLIQYYNGEERAKGNILERFSAQQFPDLHSELNLSSLELGDSALYFCASSVGSMKGNEQFFGPGTRLTVL.

J is TRBJ1-2 and V is TRBV28; 8 bases are a match to TRBD1. Germline CDR1 and CDR2: MDHEN and SYDVKM. This CDR3 has 14 residues. V lost 5 bases to trimming and J lost 3 bases; unmatched junction nucleotides: 5. CDR3 nucleotides: TGTGCCAGCAGTCTCCAGGGGGCCTACTATGGCTACACCTTC. Translating gives CASSLQGAYYGYTF.

This clonotype has just a few counts. Here the CDR3 reads CASSPVAAGYEQYF. Written as DNA, the CDR3 is TGTGCCAGCAGCCCCGTAGCGGCGGGCTACGAGCAGTACTTC. The V gene is TRBV13, the J gene TRBJ2-7; D perhaps matches TRBD2 (6 bases). Germline V gene lookup returns CDR1 PRHDT and CDR2 FYEKMQ (reference sequence). Trimming shortened V by 5 bases and J by 3 bases, and 14 bases separated the two germline ends. The CDR3 sequence is 14 residues long.

V usage is TRBV5-1 and J usage is TRBJ2-3; no clear D. The CDR3 is made up of 12 amino acids. V was trimmed by 4 bases and J by 6 bases, leaving 9 bases between them. CDR1 SGHRS and CDR2 YFSETQ come from the germline V gene. CDR3 region: CASSPESDTQYF. CDR3 nucleotide sequence: TGCGCCAGCAGCCCCGAGTCCGATACGCAGTATTTT.

J is TRBJ2-3 and V is TRBV3-1; D may correspond to TRBD1 or TRBD2 (5 bases each). There are 16 residues in the CDR3. The V end lost 1 base, the J end lost 4 bases, and 15 bases lay between the germline ends. CDR1 and CDR2 from the germline V gene are LGHDT and YNNKEL (reference sequence). CDR3 in amino acids: CASSQVGTPFPDTQYF. CDR3 nucleotides: TGTGCCAGCAGCCAAGTTGGGACCCCTTTCCCAGATACGCAGTATTTT.

The chain uses TRBV6-5 and TRBJ2-7; D gene ambiguous. CDR1 MNHEY and CDR2 SVGAGI come from the germline V gene. With 4 bases removed from V and 0 bases from J, the gap between germline ends came to 4 bases. The CDR3 has 12 residues. The CDR3 sequence: CASSLCSYEQYF. DNA for the CDR3: TGTGCCAGCAGTTTATGCTCCTACGAGCAGTACTTC.

This clonotype has just a few counts. The chain has TRBV7-9 and TRBJ2-1; 10 bases line up with TRBD1. Germline lookup yields CDR1 SEHNR and CDR2 FQNEAQ (reference sequence). Germline trimming cut 6 bases from V and 7 bases from J; bases unmatched to any gene: 12. This CDR3 is 16 amino acids long. CDR3 bases: TGTGCCAGCAGTCTCCCCGTCGGACAGGGGGTAAATGAGCAGTTCTTC. Its translation is CASSLPVGQGVNEQFF.

This clonotype was detected once. CDR3 bases: TGCGCCAGCAGCCAAGAGGGATGGGGCACCGGGGAGCTGTTTTTT. It encodes CASSQEGWGTGELFF. The chain joins TRBV4-1 to TRBJ2-2; no definite D call. Trimming pared 0 bases from V and 4 bases from J, leaving 9 bases between. CDR3 length: 15 residues. The germline CDR1 and CDR2 sequences are MGHRA and YSYEKL.

This clonotype appeared a few times. The chain carries TRBV27 and TRBJ2-1; D may be TRBD1 (6 bases). There are 11 residues in the CDR3. Germline V CDR1 and CDR2: MNHEY, SMNVEV (reference sequence). Trimming stripped 11 bases from V and 9 bases from J, with 14 bases between. CDR3 bases: TGTGCCGCCCAGGGGTCGGGTGAGCAGTTCTTC. Residues: CAAQGSGEQFF.

This clonotype was seen more than once but under ten times. The chain uses TRBV5-1 and TRBJ1-2, with 11 positions matching TRBD1. The CDR3 runs 18 residues. Germline CDR1 is SGHRS and CDR2 is YFSETQ. J was trimmed by 4 bases and V by 0 bases; bases with no gene match: 11. The CDR3: CASSLGRDRGSYRYGYTF. CDR3 nucleotides: TGCGCCAGCAGCTTGGGCCGGGACAGGGGGAGTTATCGCTATGGCTACACCTTC. Variable domain in full (rest from reference TRBV5-1 and TRBJ1-2): KAGVTQTPRYLIKTRGQQVTLSCSPISGHRSVSWYQQTPGQGLQFLFEYFSETQRNKGNFPGRFSGRQFSNSRSEMNVSTLELGDSALYLCASSLGRDRGSYRYGYTFGSGTRLTVV.

The sample holds a few counts of this clonotype. The chain links TRBV7-2 to TRBJ2-1; D is uncertain. V lost 4 bases and J 10 bases, leaving 11 bases between the germline ends. The CDR3 runs 12 residues. Germline V lookup: CDR1 SGHTA, CDR2 FQGNSA. The CDR3 DNA sequence: TGTGCCAGCAGCTCAGATGTTGGGGAGCAGTTCTTC. This sequence encodes CASSSDVGEQFF.

This clonotype was counted only a few times. The chain links TRBV20-1 to TRBJ1-5; the D gene is possibly TRBD1 (5 bases). Trimming took off 6 bases at V and 3 bases at J, with 9 bases between the two ends. Germline lookup yields CDR1 DFQATT and CDR2 SNEGSKA (reference sequence). This CDR3 has 12 residues. The CDR3 bases are TGCAGTGCGAGGACACCCAATCAGCCCCAGCATTTT. Amino acid sequence: CSARTPNQPQHF.

The V gene is TRBV5-1, the J gene TRBJ2-5; TRBD1 is a possible D gene (5 bases). Deletions cut 0 bases from V and 7 bases from J, with 13 bases between. The CDR3 sequence is 14 residues long. Germline assignment: CDR1 SGHRS and CDR2 YFSETQ. The chain's CDR3 is CASSLEAGPGTQYF. CDR3 nucleotide sequence: TGCGCCAGCAGCTTGGAAGCAGGGCCCGGGACCCAGTACTTC.